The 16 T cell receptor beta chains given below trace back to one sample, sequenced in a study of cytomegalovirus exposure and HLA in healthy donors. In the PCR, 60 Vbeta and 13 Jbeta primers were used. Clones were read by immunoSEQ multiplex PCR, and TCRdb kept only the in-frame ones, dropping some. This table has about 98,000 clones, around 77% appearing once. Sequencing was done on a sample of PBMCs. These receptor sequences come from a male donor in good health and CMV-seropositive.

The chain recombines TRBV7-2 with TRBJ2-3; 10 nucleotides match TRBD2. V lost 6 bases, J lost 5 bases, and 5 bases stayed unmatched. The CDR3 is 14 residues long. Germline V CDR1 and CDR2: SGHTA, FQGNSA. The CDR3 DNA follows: TGTGCCAGCAGGGAATTAGCGGGAGGAGATACGCAGTATTTT. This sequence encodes CASRELAGGDTQYF. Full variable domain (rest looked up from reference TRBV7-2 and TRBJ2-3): GAGVSQSPSNKVTEKGKDVELRCDPISGHTALYWYRQSLGQGLEFLIYFQGNSAPDKSGLPSDRFSAERTGGSVSTLTIQRTQQEDSAVYLCASRELAGGDTQYFGPGTRLTVL.

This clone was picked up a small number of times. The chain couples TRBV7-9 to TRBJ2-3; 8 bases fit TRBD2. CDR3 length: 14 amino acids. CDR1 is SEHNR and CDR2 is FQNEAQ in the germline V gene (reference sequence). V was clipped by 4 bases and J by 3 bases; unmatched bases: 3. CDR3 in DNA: TGTGCCAGCAGCTGGACGGGAGGGACAGATACGCAGTATTTT. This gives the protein CASSWTGGTDTQYF.

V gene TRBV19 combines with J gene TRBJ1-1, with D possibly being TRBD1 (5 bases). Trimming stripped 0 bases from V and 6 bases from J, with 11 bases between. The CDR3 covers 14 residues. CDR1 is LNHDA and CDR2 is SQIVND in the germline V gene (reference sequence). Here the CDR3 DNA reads TGTGCCAGTAGTATAGATCGGGTAGGGGCTGAAGCTTTCTTT. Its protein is CASSIDRVGAEAFF.

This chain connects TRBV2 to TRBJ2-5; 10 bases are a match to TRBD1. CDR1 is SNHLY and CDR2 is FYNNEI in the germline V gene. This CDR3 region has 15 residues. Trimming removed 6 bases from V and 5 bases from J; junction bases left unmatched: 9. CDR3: CASSLGGQGEETQYF. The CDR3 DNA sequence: TGTGCCAGCAGCCTGGGTGGACAGGGGGAGGAGACCCAGTACTTC.

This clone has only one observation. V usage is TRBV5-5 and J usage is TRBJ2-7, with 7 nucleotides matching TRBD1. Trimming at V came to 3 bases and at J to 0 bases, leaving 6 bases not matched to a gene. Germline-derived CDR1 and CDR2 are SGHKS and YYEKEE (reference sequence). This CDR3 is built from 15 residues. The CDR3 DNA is TGTGCCAGCAGCTGGGCGACAGGGAGCTCCTACGAGCAGTACTTC. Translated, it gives CASSWATGSSYEQYF.

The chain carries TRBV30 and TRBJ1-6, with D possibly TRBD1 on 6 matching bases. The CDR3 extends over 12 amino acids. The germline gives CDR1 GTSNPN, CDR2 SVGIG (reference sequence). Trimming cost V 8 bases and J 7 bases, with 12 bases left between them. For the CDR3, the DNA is TGTGCCACCGGACAGTTAAATTCACCCCTCCACTTT. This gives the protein CATGQLNSPLHF. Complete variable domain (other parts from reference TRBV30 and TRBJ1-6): SQTIHQWPATLVQPVGSPLSLECTVEGTSNPNLYWYRQAAGRGLQLLFYSVGIGQISSEVPQNLSASRPQDRQFILSSKKLLLSDSGFYLCATGQLNSPLHFGNGTRLTVT.

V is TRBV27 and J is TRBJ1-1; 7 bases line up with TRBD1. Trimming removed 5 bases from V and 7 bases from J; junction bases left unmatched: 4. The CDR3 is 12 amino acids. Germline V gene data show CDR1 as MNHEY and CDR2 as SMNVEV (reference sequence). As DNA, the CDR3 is TGTGCCAGCAGTCTGCGGACAGGTGAAGCTTTCTTT. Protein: CASSLRTGEAFF.

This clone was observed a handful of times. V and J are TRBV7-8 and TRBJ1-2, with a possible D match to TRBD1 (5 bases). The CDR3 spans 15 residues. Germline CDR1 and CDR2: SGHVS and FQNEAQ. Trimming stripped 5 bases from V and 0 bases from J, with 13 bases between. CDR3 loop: CASSPPATANYGYTF. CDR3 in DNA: TGTGCCAGCAGCCCACCGGCGACAGCTAACTATGGCTACACCTTC.

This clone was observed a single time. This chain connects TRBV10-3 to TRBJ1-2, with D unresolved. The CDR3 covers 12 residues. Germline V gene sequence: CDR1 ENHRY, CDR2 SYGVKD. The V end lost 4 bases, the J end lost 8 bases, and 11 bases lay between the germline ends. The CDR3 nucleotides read TGTGCCATCAGTGCCAGCGGAGAAGGCTACACCTTC. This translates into CAISASGEGYTF.

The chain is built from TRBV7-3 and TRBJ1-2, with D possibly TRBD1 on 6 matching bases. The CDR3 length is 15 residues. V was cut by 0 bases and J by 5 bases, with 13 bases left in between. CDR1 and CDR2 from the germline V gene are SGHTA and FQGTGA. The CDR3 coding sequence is TGTGCCAGCAGCTTAACGTCGGGCCAGGGGTATGGCTACACCTTC. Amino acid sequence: CASSLTSGQGYGYTF.

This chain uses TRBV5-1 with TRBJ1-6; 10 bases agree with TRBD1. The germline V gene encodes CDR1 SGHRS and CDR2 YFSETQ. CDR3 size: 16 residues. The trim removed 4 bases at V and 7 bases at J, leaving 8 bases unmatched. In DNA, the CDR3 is TGCGCCAGCAGCATGGGACAGGGGCCCTGGAATTCACCCCTCCACTTT. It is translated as CASSMGQGPWNSPLHF.

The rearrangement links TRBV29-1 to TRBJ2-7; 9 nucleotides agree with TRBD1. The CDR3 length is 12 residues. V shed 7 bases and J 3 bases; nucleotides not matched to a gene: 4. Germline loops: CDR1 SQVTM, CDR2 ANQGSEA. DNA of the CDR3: TGCAGCGCTGGGACAGGGATCTACGAGCAGTACTTC. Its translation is CSAGTGIYEQYF.

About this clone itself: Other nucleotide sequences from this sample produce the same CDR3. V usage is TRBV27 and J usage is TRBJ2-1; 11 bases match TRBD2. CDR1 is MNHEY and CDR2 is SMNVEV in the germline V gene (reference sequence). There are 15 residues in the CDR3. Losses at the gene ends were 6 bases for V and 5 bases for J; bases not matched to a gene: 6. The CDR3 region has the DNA TGTGCCAGCAGCACACTAGCGGGAGAGAACAATGAGCAGTTCTTC. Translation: CASSTLAGENNEQFF.

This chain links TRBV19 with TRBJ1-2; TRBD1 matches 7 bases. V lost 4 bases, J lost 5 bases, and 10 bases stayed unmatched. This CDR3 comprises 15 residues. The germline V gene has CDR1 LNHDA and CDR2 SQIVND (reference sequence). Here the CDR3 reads CASSTDWTGNYGYTF. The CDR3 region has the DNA TGTGCCAGTAGTACAGATTGGACAGGAAATTATGGCTACACCTTC.

CDR3 residues: CASKGLPGLAANTGELFF. The CDR3 nucleotides are TGCGCCAGCAAAGGCCTCCCGGGACTAGCGGCGAACACCGGGGAGCTGTTTTTT. The chain is built from TRBV23-1 and TRBJ2-2; 11 bases are a match to TRBD2. TRBV23-1 carries the ORF label, with uncertain function. V was clipped by 7 bases and J by 0 bases; unmatched bases: 10. The length of the CDR3 is 18 residues.

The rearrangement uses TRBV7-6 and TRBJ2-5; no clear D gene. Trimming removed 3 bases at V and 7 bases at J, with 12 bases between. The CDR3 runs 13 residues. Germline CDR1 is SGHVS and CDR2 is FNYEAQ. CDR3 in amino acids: CASSFDGEGTQYF. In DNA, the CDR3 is TGTGCCAGCAGCTTCGATGGAGAAGGGACCCAGTACTTC.